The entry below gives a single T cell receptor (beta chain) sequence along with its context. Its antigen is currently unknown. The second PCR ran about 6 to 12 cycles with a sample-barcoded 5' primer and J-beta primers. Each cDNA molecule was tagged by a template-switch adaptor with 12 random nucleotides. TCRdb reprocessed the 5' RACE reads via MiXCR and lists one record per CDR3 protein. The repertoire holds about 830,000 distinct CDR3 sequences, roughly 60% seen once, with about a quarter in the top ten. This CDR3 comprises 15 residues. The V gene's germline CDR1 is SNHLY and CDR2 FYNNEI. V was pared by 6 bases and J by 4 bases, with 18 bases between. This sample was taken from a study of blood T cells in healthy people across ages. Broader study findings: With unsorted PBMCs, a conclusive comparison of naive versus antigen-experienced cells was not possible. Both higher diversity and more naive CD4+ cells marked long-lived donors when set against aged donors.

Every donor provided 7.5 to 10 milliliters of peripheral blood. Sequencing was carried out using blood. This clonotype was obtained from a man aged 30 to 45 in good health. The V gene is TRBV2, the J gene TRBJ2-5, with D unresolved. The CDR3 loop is CASRARNYPLETQYF. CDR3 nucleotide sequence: TGTGCCAGCAGGGCCAGGAATTATCCTTTAGAGACCCAGTACTTC.